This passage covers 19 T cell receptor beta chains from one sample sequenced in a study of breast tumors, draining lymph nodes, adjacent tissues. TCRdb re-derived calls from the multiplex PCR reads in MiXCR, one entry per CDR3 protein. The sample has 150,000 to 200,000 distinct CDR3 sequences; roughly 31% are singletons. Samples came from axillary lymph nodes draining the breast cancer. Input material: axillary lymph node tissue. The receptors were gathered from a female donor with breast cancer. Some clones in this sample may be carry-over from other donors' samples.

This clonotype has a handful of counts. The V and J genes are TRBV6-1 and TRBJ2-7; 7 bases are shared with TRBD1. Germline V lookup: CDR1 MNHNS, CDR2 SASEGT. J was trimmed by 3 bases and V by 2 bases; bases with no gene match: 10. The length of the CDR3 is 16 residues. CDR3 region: CASSEYGAGGVYEQYF. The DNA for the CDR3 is TGTGCCAGCAGTGAATACGGGGCAGGGGGTGTCTACGAGCAGTACTTC.

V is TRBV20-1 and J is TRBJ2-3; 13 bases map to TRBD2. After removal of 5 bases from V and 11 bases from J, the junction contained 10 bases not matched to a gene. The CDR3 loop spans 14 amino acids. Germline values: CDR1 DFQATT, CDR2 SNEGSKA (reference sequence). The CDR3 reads CSAGLAGAYNEQYF. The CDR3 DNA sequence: TGCAGTGCTGGACTAGCGGGAGCCTACAATGAGCAGTATTTT.

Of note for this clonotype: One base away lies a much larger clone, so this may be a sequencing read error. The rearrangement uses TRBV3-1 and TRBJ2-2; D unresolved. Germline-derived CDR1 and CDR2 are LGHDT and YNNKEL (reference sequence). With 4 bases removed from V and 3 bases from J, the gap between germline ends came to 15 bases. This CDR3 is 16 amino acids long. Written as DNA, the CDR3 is TGTGCCAGCAGCCTGCAGGCAAGGAGACACACCGGGGAGCTGTTTTTT. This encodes CASSLQARRHTGELFF.

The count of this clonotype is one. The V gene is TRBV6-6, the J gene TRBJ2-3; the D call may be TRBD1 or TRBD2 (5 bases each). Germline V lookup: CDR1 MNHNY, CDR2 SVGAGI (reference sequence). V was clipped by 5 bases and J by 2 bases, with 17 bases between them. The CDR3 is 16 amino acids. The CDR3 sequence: CASSPGAVEDTDTQYF. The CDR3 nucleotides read TGTGCCAGCAGTCCCGGGGCCGTAGAGGACACAGATACGCAGTATTTT.

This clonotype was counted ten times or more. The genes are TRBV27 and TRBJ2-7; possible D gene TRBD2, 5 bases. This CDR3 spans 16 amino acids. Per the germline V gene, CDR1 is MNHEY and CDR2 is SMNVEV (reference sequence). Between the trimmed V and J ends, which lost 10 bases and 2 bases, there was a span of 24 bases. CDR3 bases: TGTGCCACCAATAAAGGACGGGGTTCCAGCGCCTACGAGCAGTACTTC. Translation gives CATNKGRGSSAYEQYF.

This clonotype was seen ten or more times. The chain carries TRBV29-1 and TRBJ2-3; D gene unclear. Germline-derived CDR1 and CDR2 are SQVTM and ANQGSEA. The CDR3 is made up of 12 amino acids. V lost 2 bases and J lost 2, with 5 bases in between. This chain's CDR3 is CSVELSTDTQYF. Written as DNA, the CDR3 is TGCAGCGTTGAACTTTCCACAGATACGCAGTATTTT.

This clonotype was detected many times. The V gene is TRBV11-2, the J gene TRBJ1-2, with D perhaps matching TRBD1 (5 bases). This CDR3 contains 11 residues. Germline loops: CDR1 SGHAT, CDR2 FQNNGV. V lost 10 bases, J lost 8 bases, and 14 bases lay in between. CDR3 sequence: CATAPGIGYTF. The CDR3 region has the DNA TGTGCCACCGCGCCAGGGATCGGCTACACCTTC.

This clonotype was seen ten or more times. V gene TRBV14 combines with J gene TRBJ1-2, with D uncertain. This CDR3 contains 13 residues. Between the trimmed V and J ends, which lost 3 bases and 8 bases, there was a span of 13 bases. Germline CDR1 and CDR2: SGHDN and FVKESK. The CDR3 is CASSQNLLWGYTF. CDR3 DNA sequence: TGTGCCAGCAGCCAGAACCTCCTGTGGGGCTACACCTTC.

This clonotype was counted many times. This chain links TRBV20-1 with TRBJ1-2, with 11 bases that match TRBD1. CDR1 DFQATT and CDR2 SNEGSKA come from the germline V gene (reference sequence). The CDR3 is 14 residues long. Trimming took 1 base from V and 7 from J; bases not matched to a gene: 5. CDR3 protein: CSARARGTGGGYTF. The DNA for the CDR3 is TGCAGTGCTAGAGCTCGGGGGACAGGGGGTGGCTACACCTTC.

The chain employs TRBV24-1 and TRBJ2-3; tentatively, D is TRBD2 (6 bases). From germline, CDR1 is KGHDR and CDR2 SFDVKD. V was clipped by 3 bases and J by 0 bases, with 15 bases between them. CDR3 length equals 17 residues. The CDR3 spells CATSDPRVSGSTDTQYF. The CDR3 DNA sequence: TGTGCCACCAGTGATCCAAGGGTGAGCGGGAGCACAGATACGCAGTATTTT.

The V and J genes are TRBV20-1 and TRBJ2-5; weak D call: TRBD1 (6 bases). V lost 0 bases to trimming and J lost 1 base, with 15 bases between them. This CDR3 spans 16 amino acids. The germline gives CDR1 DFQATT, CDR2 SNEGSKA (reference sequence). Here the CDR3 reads CSARDRQWGLQETQYF. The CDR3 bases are TGCAGTGCTAGAGATAGGCAGTGGGGGCTCCAAGAGACCCAGTACTTC.

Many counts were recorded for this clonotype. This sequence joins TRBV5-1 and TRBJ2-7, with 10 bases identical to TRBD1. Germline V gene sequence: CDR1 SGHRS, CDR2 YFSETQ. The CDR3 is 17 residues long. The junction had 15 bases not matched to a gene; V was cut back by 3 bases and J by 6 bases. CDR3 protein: CASSSLSTGGWSGEQYF. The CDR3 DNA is TGCGCCAGCAGCTCCCTCTCGACAGGGGGCTGGTCGGGCGAGCAGTACTTC.

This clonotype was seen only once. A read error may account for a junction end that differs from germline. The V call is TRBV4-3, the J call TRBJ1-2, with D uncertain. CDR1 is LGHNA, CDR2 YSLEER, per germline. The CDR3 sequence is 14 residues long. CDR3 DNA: TGCGCCAGCGGAGAAGGAGCAGGTCGGTATGCCTACACCTTC. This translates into CASGEGAGRYAYTF.

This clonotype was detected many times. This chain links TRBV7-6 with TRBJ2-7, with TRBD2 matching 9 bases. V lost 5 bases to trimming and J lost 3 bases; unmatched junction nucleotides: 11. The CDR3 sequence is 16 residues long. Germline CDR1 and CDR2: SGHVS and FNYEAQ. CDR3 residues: CASSLGAGGSLYEQYF. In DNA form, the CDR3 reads TGTGCCAGCAGCCTCGGAGCGGGAGGATCCCTCTACGAGCAGTACTTC.

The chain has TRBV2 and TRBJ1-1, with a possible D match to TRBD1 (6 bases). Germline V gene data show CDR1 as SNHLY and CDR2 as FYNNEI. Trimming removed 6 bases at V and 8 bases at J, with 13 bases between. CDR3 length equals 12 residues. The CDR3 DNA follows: TGTGCCAGCAGCCCGGAAGGGGGGGAAGCTTTCTTT. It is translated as CASSPEGGEAFF.

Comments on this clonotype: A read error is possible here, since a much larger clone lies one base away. The CDR3 bases are TGTGCCAGCAGCTTGGAGGTGACGGATACGCAGTATTTT. Protein sequence: CASSLEVTDTQYF. This chain joins TRBV5-5 and TRBJ1-4; D not certain. TRBJ2-3 explains the end of the DNA better; the J call may be wrong. The CDR3 totals 13 residues. Germline V gene lookup returns CDR1 SGHKS and CDR2 YYEKEE (reference sequence).

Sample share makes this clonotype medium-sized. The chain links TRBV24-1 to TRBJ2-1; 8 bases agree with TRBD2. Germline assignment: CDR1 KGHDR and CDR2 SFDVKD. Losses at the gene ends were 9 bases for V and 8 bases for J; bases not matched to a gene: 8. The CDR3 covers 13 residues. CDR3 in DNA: TGTGCCACCCGGGGGGGCGGGGGGTATGAGCAGTTCTTC. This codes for CATRGGGGYEQFF.

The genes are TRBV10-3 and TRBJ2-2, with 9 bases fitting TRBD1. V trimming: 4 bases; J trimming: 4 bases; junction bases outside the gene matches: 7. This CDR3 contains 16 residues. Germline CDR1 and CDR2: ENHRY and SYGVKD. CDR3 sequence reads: CAISARGQGSTGELFF. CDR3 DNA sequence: TGTGCCATCAGTGCTAGGGGACAGGGAAGCACCGGGGAGCTGTTTTTT.

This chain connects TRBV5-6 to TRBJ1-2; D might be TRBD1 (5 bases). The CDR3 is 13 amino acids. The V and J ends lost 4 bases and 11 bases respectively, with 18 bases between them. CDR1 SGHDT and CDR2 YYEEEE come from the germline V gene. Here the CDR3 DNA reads TGTGCCAGCAGCCTGGTAAAGGGGAAGATTTACACCTTC. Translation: CASSLVKGKIYTF.